These T cell receptor beta chains were read from a single sample in a study of long-term antiretroviral therapy in people with HIV. The data were produced by immunoSEQ multiplex PCR, yet TCRdb's version contains in-frame clones alone and is incomplete. The sample lists around 26,000 clones; 65% to 80% were seen once. The source was unsorted PBMCs, collected 0.5 years after starting antiretroviral therapy. Receptor source: a middle-aged woman with HIV. Both conserved end residues are part of each CDR3. The order of the fields is clone size, D gene, V gene, CDR3 length, J gene, CDR3 protein, CDR3 DNA. A D gene is named only where the DNA matches it firmly. Not all rows give a size; the values are once, few, many and, for expanded clones, a class.

-	-	TRBV2	12	TRBJ2-5	CASSSLQETQYF	TGTGCCAGCAGCTCCCTTCAAGAGACCCAGTACTTC
-	TRBD1	TRBV7-6	13	TRBJ1-4	CASSYGQGEKLFF	TGTGCCAGCAGCTATGGACAGGGTGAAAAACTGTTTTTT
-	TRBD1	TRBV27	13	TRBJ1-1	CASSKGQGSSAFF	TGTGCCAGCAGTAAGGGACAGGGAAGTTCGGCTTTCTTT
-	TRBD1	TRBV6-6	14	TRBJ1-1	CASSYQTGGNGAFF	TGTGCCAGCAGTTACCAGACAGGGGGTAACGGAGCTTTCTTT
-	-	TRBV4-2	18	TRBJ2-2	CASNQLFSREGNTGELFF	TGTGCCAGCAACCAACTGTTTTCGAGGGAAGGGAACACCGGGGAGCTGTTTTTT
few	-	TRBV5-6	14	TRBJ1-1	CASSPRTGKTEAFF	TGTGCCAGCAGCCCCCGGACGGGGAAGACTGAAGCTTTCTTT
-	TRBD1	TRBV5-1	15	TRBJ1-2	CASSLAPGTGYGYTF	TGCGCCAGCAGCTTAGCCCCCGGGACAGGGTATGGCTACACCTTC
few	-	TRBV4-1	15	TRBJ1-3	CASSQDIRVGNTIYF	TGCGCCAGCAGCCAAGATATCCGGGTGGGAAACACCATATATTTT
-	-	TRBV4-2	14	TRBJ1-2	CASSQAGQGGGYTF	TGTGCCAGCAGCCAAGCGGGGCAGGGCGGCGGCTACACCTTC
-	-	TRBV2	10	TRBJ2-1	CASSVHEQFF	TGTGCCAGCAGTGTCCATGAGCAGTTCTTC
-	-	TRBV28	14	TRBJ1-5	CASTHPASNQPQHF	TGTGCCAGCACCCACCCGGCCTCCAATCAGCCCCAGCATTTT
-	-	TRBV19	16	TRBJ2-7	CASSRWGEDYLYEQYF	TGTGCCAGTAGTAGGTGGGGGGAGGACTATCTCTACGAGCAGTACTTC
-	-	TRBV6-1	13	TRBJ2-7	CASSPGRVYEQYF	TGTGCCAGCAGTCCCGGCAGGGTTTACGAGCAGTACTTC
-	-	TRBV19	15	TRBJ2-1	CASSIGQLVYNEQFF	TGTGCCAGTAGTATCGGACAGCTTGTCTACAATGAGCAGTTCTTC
few	-	TRBV7-3	15	TRBJ2-7	CASSLRGDRSYEQYF	TGTGCCAGCAGCTTAAGAGGGGACCGCTCCTACGAGCAGTACTTC